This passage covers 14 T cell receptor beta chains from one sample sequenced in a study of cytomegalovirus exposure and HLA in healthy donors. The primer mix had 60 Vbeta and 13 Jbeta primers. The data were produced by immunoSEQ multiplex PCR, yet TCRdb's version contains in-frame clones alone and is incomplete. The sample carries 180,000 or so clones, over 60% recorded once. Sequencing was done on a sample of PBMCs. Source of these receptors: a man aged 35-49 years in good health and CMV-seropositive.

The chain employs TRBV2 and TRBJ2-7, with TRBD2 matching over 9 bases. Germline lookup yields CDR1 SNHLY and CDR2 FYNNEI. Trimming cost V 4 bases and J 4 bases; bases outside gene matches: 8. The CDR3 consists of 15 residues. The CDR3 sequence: CASSGLLAGQYEQYF. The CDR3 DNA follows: TGTGCCAGCAGTGGTCTCCTAGCGGGACAATACGAGCAGTACTTC.

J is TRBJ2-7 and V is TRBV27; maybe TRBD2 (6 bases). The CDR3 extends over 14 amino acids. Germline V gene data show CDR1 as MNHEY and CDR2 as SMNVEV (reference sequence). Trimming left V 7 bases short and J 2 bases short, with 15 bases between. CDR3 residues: CASKRASAAYEQYF. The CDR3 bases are TGTGCCAGCAAACGAGCTAGCGCAGCCTACGAGCAGTACTTC.

CDR3 in amino acids: CASSEESYNQPQHF. In DNA form, the CDR3 reads TGTGCCAGCTCCGAGGAGAGCTACAATCAGCCCCAGCATTTT. The gene calls are TRBV18 and TRBJ1-5; unclear D gene. Trimming pared 6 bases from V and 3 bases from J, leaving 12 bases between. This CDR3 is built from 14 residues. The germline V gene has CDR1 KGHSH and CDR2 LQKENI.

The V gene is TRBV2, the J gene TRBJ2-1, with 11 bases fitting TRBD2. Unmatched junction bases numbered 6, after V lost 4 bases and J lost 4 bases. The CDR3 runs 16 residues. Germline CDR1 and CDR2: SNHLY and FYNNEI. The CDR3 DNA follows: TGTGCCAGCAGTGGGACTAGCGGGTACTATTACAATGAGCAGTTCTTC. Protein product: CASSGTSGYYYNEQFF.

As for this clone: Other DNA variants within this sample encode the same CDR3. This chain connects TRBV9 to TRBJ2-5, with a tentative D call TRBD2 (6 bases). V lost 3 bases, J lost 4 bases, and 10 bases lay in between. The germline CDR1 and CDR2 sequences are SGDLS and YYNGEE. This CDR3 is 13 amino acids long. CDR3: CASSGTGGETQYF. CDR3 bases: TGTGCCAGCAGCGGGACCGGGGGAGAGACCCAGTACTTC.

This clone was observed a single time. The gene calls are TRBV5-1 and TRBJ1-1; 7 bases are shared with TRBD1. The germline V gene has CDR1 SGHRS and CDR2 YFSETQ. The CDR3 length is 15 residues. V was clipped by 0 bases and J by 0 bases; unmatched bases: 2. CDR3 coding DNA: TGCGCCAGCAGCTTGGGGGACAGAGTGAACACTGAAGCTTTCTTT. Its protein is CASSLGDRVNTEAFF.

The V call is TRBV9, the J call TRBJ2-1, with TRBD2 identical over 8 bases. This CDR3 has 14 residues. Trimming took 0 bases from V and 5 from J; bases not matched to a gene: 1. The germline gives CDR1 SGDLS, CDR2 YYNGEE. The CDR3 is CASSVATSDNEQFF. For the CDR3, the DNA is TGTGCCAGCAGCGTAGCGACTAGCGACAATGAGCAGTTCTTC.

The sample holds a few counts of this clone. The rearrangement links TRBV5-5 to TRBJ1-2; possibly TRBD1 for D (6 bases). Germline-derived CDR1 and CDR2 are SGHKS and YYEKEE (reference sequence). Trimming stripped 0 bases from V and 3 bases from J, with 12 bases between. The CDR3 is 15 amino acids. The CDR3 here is CASSLGQGIDYGYTF. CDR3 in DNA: TGTGCCAGCAGCTTGGGCCAGGGGATCGACTATGGCTACACCTTC.

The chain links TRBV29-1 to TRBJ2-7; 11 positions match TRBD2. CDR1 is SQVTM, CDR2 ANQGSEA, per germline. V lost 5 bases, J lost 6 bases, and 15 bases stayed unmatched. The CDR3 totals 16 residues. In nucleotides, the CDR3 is TGCAGCGTTACTGGACCCACTAGCGGGAGTTCTGGCGAGCAGTACTTC. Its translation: CSVTGPTSGSSGEQYF.

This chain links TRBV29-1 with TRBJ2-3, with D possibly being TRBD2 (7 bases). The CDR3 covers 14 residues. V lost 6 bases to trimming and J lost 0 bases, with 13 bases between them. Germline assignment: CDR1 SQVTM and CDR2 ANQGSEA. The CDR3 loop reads CSVGGPGSTDTQYF. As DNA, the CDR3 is TGCAGCGTCGGGGGGCCAGGTAGCACAGATACGCAGTATTTT.

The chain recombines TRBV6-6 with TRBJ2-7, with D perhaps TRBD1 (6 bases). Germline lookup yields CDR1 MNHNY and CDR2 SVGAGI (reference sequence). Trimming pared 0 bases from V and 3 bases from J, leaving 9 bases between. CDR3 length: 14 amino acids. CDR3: CASSYSRGYYEQYF. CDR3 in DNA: TGTGCCAGCAGTTACTCCAGGGGATACTACGAGCAGTACTTC.

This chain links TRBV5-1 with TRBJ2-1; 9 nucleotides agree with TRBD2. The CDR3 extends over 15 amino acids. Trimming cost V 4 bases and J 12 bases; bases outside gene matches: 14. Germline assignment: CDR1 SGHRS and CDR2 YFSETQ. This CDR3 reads CASSLSGRTNSGQFF. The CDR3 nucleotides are TGCGCCAGCAGCCTAAGCGGGAGGACCAACTCGGGGCAGTTCTTC.

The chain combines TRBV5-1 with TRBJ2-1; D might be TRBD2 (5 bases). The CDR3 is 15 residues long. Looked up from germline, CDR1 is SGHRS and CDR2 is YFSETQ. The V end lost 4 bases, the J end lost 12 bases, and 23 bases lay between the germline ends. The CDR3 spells CASSPVGGSTAGQFF. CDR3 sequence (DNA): TGCGCCAGCAGCCCGGTGGGCGGGTCTACTGCTGGGCAGTTCTTC.

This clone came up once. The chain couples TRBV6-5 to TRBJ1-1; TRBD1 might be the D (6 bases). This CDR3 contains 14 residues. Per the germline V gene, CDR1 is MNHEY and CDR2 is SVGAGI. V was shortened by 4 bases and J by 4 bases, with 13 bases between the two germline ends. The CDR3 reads CASSLPGAGTEAFF. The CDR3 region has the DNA TGTGCCAGCAGTTTACCAGGGGCAGGCACTGAAGCTTTCTTT.